The rows below give T cell receptor beta chains drawn from one sample of a study of cytomegalovirus exposure and HLA in healthy donors. Sequencing was performed with immunoSEQ multiplex PCR; in TCRdb, only in-frame clones are kept and a portion is missing. The data show some 180,000 clones, with roughly 87% seen just once and 1.5% to 1.7% held by the top ten. Sequencing was performed on PBMCs. The receptor set was obtained from a man in his forties in good health and CMV-seronegative. Each CDR3 is given with its conserved first and last residue. D genes are given only for firm matches. Clone size is shown for a subset of rows, as once, few, many or a class of expanded clone.

DNA | CDR3 | V | D | size | J
TGTGCCAGCTCCCTCGGACTAACAGATACGCAGTATTTT | CASSLGLTDTQYF | TRBV18 | NA | NA | TRBJ2-3
TGTGCCAGCAGTACAGGGAGACCTAATCAGCCCCAGCATTTT | CASSTGRPNQPQHF | TRBV6-5 | NA | once | TRBJ1-5
TGTGCCAGCAGCGGAACTGGGAGTAATGAGCAGTTCTTC | CASSGTGSNEQFF | TRBV7-2 | NA | NA | TRBJ2-1
TGTGCCAGCACCCCAATCACAGGGGGTGAGCAGTACTTC | CASTPITGGEQYF | TRBV7-6 | TRBD1 | NA | TRBJ2-7
TGTGCCTGCACGGACAGGGTAATCTACGAGCAGTACTTC | CACTDRVIYEQYF | TRBV30 | TRBD1 | NA | TRBJ2-7
TGTGCCAGCTCACCGTACGACAGGAACTATGGCTACACCTTC | CASSPYDRNYGYTF | TRBV18 | NA | NA | TRBJ1-2
TGTGCCAGCAGTTACGTGGCCAGTTCGAACACTGAAGCTTTCTTT | CASSYVASSNTEAFF | TRBV6-5 | NA | few | TRBJ1-1
TGTGCCAGCAGCTCGTCACCGCAGGGGGAGACCCAGTACTTC | CASSSSPQGETQYF | TRBV7-2 | NA | few | TRBJ2-5
TGTGCCACCAGGACAGGGTCTTATAGCAATCAGCCCCAGCATTTT | CATRTGSYSNQPQHF | TRBV27 | TRBD1 | once | TRBJ1-5
TGCGCCAGCAGCCCCGCAACTCCACTAGCGGGAGACCGAGAGACCCAGTACTTC | CASSPATPLAGDRETQYF | TRBV4-1 | TRBD2 | NA | TRBJ2-5
TGCGCCAGCAGCTTGGGACAGGGGTACACTGAAGCTTTCTTT | CASSLGQGYTEAFF | TRBV5-1 | TRBD1 | NA | TRBJ1-1
TGTGCCAGCAGCCTGCAGGGGTCTAGCGGGGGCACAGATACGCAGTATTTT | CASSLQGSSGGTDTQYF | TRBV7-8 | TRBD2 | NA | TRBJ2-3
TGTGCCAGCAGTTTACCGGGACAGGGGGACGAGCAGTACTTC | CASSLPGQGDEQYF | TRBV28 | TRBD1 | NA | TRBJ2-7
TGTGCCAGCAGCTGGGGACTAGCGGGAGGGTCATCAGATACGCAGTATTTT | CASSWGLAGGSSDTQYF | TRBV7-2 | TRBD2 | NA | TRBJ2-3
TGTGCCAGCAGTGAAGGCCGGGTTCGAGAGACCCAGTACTTC | CASSEGRVRETQYF | TRBV6-1 | NA | NA | TRBJ2-5
TGCAGCGTCGAAACAGGGGGCCTAAACACCGGGGAGCTGTTTTTT | CSVETGGLNTGELFF | TRBV29-1 | TRBD1 | NA | TRBJ2-2
TGTGCCAGCTTGCCCCAACTAGCGGGAAAAGATACGCAGTATTTT | CASLPQLAGKDTQYF | TRBV28 | TRBD2 | once | TRBJ2-3
TGTGCCAGTAGTCGAAGAATGGACAGGGCGGAACGCGGCTACACCTTC | CASSRRMDRAERGYTF | TRBV19 | TRBD1 | NA | TRBJ1-2
TGCGCCAGCAGCTGGGACAGGGAACTTAGCACAGATACGCAGTATTTT | CASSWDRELSTDTQYF | TRBV5-1 | TRBD1 | once | TRBJ2-3
TGTGCCAGCAGCTTACGCAGGCTGGGTTCGTACGGGGAGCTGTTTTTT | CASSLRRLGSYGELFF | TRBV13 | NA | NA | TRBJ2-2
TGTGCCAGCAGTTACTCGCCCGGGGGGTTGGACGAGCAGTACTTC | CASSYSPGGLDEQYF | TRBV6-5 | TRBD2 | few | TRBJ2-7
TGTGCCAGCACCCGGGGCCAGGGGGAGACCCAGTACTTC | CASTRGQGETQYF | TRBV6-5 | NA | NA | TRBJ2-5
TGTGCCAGCAGTTTATCTACGGGAGGGCCCGGCGAGCAGTACTTC | CASSLSTGGPGEQYF | TRBV28 | TRBD2 | NA | TRBJ2-7
TGTGCCAGTAACTCCGGGACTAGCGGGAGGAGAGAGCAGTTCTTC | CASNSGTSGRREQFF | TRBV19 | TRBD2 | NA | TRBJ2-1
TGCAGCGGGACTAGCGGGTTCTCCTACAATGAGCAGTTCTTC | CSGTSGFSYNEQFF | TRBV29-1 | TRBD2 | NA | TRBJ2-1
TGCGCCAGCAGCTTGGGTTCCGTCTCTGAAAAACTGTTTTTT | CASSLGSVSEKLFF | TRBV5-1 | NA | NA | TRBJ1-4
TGTGCCAGCAAACGGACAGAGAACACTGAAGCTTTCTTT | CASKRTENTEAFF | TRBV6-5 | NA | NA | TRBJ1-1
TGTGCCAGCTCACCACAGAGCTCTGGAAACACCATATATTTT | CASSPQSSGNTIYF | TRBV18 | NA | NA | TRBJ1-3
TGTGCCAGCAGTTACTCCCAATACACTGAAGCTTTCTTT | CASSYSQYTEAFF | TRBV6-5 | NA | NA | TRBJ1-1
TGTGCCAGCAGCGCAGTTAGCGGGAGGGGGTACAATGAGCAGTTCTTC | CASSAVSGRGYNEQFF | TRBV9 | TRBD2 | NA | TRBJ2-1
TGTGCCAGCAGCCCTACGGAGCAAGGTGGCATTCAGTACTTC | CASSPTEQGGIQYF | TRBV7-9 | NA | NA | TRBJ2-4
TGTGCCAGCAGCTTAGCGCTCAGCGAATACGAGCAGTACTTC | CASSLALSEYEQYF | TRBV7-9 | NA | NA | TRBJ2-7
TGTGCCTGGATCCCCCCTAACCGGGACAGGGATGATGGCTACACCTTC | CAWIPPNRDRDDGYTF | TRBV30 | TRBD1 | NA | TRBJ1-2
TGTGCCAGCAGTAAACAGGGAAATTCCTACGAGCAGTACTTC | CASSKQGNSYEQYF | TRBV2 | NA | NA | TRBJ2-7
TGTGCCAGCAGCTTGCCTCCTATCGGGTCTTCAAATTCACCCCTCCACTTT | CASSLPPIGSSNSPLHF | TRBV5-5 | NA | NA | TRBJ1-6
TGTGCCAGCAGCCACTCGGACAGGCTGGATGAAGCTTTCTTT | CASSHSDRLDEAFF | TRBV14 | TRBD1 | once | TRBJ1-1
TGTGCCAGCAGCTTTCTAGGGACAGGGGGCACTGAAGCTTTCTTT | CASSFLGTGGTEAFF | TRBV5-6 | TRBD1 | NA | TRBJ1-1
TGTGCCAGCTCACGTAGTAAAGAGACCCAGTACTTC | CASSRSKETQYF | TRBV18 | NA | NA | TRBJ2-5
TGTGCCAGCATGGGGGGTTTGGCTTTCTTT | CASMGGLAFF | TRBV2 | NA | few | TRBJ1-1
TGTGCCAGCAGTCTTAGCGGGAACTCCTACGAGCAGTACTTC | CASSLSGNSYEQYF | TRBV11-3 | TRBD2 | NA | TRBJ2-7